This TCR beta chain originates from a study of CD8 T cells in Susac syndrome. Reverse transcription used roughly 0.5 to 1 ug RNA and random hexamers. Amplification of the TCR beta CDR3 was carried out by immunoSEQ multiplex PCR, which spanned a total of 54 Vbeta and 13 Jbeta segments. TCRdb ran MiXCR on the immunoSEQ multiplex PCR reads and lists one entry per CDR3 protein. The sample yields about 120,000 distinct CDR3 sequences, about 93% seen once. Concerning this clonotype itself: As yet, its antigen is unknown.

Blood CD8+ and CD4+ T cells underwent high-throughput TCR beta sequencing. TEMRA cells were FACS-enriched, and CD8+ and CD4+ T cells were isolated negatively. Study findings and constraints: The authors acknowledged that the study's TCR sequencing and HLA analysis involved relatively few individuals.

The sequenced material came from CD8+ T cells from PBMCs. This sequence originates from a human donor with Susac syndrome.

This CDR3 is CASSVEGGGGSPLHF. The CDR3 DNA reads as TGTGCCAGCAGCGTAGAGGGGGGGGGCGGTTCACCCCTCCACTTT. The rearrangement joins TRBV9 to TRBJ1-6; TRBD1 is a possible D gene (6 bases). The CDR3 runs to 15 residues. The V gene lost 0 bases and the J gene lost 9 bases, with 13 bases spanning the gap. CDR1 and CDR2 (germline): SGDLS, YYNGEE.